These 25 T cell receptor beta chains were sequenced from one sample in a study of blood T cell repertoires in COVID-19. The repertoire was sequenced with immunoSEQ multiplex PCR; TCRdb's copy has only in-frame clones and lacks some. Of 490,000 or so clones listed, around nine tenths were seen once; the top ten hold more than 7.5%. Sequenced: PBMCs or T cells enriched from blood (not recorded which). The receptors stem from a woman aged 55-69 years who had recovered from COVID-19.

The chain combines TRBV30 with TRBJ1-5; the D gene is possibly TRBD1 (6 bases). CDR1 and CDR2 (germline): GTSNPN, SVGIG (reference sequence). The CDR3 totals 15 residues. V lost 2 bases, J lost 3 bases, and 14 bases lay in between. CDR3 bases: TGTGCCTGGAGTCCCGGGGGGCCCCACAATCAGCCCCAGCATTTT. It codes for CAWSPGGPHNQPQHF.

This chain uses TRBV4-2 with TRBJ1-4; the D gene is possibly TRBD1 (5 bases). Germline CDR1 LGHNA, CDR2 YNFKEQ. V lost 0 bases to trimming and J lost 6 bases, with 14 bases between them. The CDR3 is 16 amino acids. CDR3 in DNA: TGTGCCAGCAGCCAAGATCTTGGGACTGGTCATGAAAAACTGTTTTTT. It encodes CASSQDLGTGHEKLFF.

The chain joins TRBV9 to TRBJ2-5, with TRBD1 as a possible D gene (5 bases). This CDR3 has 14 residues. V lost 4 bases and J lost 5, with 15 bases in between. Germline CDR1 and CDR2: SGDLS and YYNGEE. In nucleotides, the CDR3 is TGTGCCAGCAGCCAACCGGACATTTCGGAGACCCAGTACTTC. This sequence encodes CASSQPDISETQYF. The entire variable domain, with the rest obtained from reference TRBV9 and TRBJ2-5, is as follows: DSGVTQTPKHLITATGQRVTLRCSPRSGDLSVYWYQQSLDQGLQFLIQYYNGEERAKGNILERFSAQQFPDLHSELNLSSLELGDSALYFCASSQPDISETQYFGPGTRLLVL.

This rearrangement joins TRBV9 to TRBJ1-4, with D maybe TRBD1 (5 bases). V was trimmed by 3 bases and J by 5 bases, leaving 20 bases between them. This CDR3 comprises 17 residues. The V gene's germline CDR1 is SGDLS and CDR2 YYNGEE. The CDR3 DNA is TGTGCCAGCAGCGAGGAGGGGAAAGGACACCGGAATGAAAAACTGTTTTTT. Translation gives CASSEEGKGHRNEKLFF.

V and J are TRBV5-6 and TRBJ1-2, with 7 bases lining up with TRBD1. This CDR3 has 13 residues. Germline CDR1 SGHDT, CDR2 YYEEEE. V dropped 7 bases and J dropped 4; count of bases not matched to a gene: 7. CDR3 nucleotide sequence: TGTGCCAGCCGCCGGACAGGCTTCTATGGCTACACCTTC. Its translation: CASRRTGFYGYTF.

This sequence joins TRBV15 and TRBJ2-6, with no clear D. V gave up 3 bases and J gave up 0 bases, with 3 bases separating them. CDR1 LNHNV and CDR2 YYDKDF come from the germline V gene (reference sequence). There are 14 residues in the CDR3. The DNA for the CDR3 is TGTGCCACCAGCAGTAGCTCTGGGGCCAACGTCCTGACTTTC. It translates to CATSSSSGANVLTF. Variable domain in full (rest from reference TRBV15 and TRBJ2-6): DAMVIQNPRYQVTQFGKPVTLSCSQTLNHNVMYWYQQKSSQAPKLLFHYYDKDFNNEADTPDNFQSRRPNTSFCFLDIRSPGLGDTAMYLCATSSSSGANVLTFGAGSRLTVL.

As DNA, the CDR3 is TGTGCCAGCAGCCCCCGAAACAGGGGGTCTTCTGGCTACACCTTC. This sequence encodes CASSPRNRGSSGYTF. The rearrangement links TRBV7-9 to TRBJ1-2, with 8 bases identical to TRBD1. Per the germline V gene, CDR1 is SEHNR and CDR2 is FQNEAQ (reference sequence). The CDR3 spans 15 residues. V was pared by 5 bases and J by 7 bases, with 12 bases of the junction left unmatched.

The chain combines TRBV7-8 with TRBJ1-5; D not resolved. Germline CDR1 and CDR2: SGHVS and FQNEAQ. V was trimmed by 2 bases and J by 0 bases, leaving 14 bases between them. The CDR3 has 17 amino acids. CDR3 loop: CASSLMPAGDSNQPQHF. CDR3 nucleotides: TGTGCCAGCAGCTTAATGCCGGCGGGAGATAGCAATCAGCCCCAGCATTTT.

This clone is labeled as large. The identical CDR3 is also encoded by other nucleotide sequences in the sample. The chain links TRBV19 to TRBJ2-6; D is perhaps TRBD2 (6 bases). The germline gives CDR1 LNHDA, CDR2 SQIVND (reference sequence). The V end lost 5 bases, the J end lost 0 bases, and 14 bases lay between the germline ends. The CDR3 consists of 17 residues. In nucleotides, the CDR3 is TGTGCCAGTAGTCTCCGGTGGGGAGGCTCTGGGGCCAACGTCCTGACTTTC. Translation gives CASSLRWGGSGANVLTF.

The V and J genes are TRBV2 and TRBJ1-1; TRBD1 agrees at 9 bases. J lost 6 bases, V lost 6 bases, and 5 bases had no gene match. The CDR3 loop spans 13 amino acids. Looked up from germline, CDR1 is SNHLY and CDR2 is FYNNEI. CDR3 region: CASRRTGEAEAFF. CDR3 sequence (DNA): TGTGCCAGCAGAAGGACAGGGGAGGCTGAAGCTTTCTTT.

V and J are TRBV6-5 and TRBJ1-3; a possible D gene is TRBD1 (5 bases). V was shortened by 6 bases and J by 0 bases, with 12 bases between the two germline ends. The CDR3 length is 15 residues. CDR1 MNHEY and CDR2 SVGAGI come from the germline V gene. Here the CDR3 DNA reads TGTGCCAGCAGCCTCGACAGTTACTCTGGAAACACCATATATTTT. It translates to CASSLDSYSGNTIYF.

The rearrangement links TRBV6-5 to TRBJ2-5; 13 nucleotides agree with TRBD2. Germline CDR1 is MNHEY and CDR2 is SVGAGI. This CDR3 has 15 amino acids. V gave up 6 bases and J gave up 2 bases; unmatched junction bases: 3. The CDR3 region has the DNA TGTGCCAGCAGATTGACTAGCGGGGGGCAAGAGACCCAGTACTTC. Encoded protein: CASRLTSGGQETQYF.

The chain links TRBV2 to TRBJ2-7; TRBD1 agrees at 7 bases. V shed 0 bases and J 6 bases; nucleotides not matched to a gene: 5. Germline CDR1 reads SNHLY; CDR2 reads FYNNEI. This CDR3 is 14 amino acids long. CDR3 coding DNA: TGTGCCAGCAGTGAAGCGACAGGGCCCGGCGAGCAGTACGTC. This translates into CASSEATGPGEQYV.

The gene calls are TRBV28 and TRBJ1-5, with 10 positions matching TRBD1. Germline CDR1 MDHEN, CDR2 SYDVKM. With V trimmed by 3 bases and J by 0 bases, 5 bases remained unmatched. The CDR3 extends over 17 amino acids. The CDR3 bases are TGTGCCAGCAGTTTCCGGGGGACAGGGGTTAGCAATCAGCCCCAGCATTTT. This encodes CASSFRGTGVSNQPQHF. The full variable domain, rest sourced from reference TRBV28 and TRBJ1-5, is DVKVTQSSRYLVKRTGEKVFLECVQDMDHENMFWYRQDPGLGLRLIYFSYDVKMKEKGDIPEGYSVSREKKERFSLILESASTNQTSMYLCASSFRGTGVSNQPQHFGDGTRLSIL.

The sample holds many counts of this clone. The CDR3 sequence is CASSLGLGGNYGYTF. CDR3 nucleotides: TGTGCCAGCAGCTTGGGTCTCGGAGGGAACTATGGCTACACCTTC. This rearrangement joins TRBV5-4 to TRBJ1-2; D gene uncertain. The CDR3 is 15 residues long. Trimming shortened V by 0 bases and J by 2 bases, and 11 bases separated the two germline ends. Germline V CDR1 and CDR2: SGHNT, YYREEE (reference sequence).

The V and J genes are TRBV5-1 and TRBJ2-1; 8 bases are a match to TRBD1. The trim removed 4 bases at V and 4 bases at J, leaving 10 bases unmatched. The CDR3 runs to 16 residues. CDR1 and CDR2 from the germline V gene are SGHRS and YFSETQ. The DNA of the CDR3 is TGCGCCAGCAGCCGCTCAGGGGGCGGGGCTTACAATGAGCAGTTCTTC. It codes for CASSRSGGGAYNEQFF. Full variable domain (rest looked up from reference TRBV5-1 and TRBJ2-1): KAGVTQTPRYLIKTRGQQVTLSCSPISGHRSVSWYQQTPGQGLQFLFEYFSETQRNKGNFPGRFSGRQFSNSRSEMNVSTLELGDSALYLCASSRSGGGAYNEQFFGPGTRLTVL.

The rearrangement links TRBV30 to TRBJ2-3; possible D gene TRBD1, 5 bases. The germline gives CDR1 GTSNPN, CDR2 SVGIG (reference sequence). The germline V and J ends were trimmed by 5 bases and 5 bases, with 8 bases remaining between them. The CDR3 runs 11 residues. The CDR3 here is CAWEGVDTQYF. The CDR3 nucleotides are TGTGCCTGGGAAGGGGTAGATACGCAGTATTTT.

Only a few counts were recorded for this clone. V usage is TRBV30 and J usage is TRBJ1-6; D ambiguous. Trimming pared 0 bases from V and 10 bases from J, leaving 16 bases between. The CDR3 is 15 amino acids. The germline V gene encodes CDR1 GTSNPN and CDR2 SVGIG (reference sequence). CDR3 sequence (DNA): TGTGCCTGGAGTGTACCCCGGGAAAGATGGTCACCCCTCCACTTT. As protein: CAWSVPRERWSPLHF.

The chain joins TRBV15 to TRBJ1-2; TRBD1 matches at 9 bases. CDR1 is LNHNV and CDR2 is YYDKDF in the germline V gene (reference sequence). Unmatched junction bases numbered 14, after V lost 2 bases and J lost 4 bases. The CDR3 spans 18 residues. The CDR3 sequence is CATSRILTDRGRVYGYTF. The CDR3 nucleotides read TGTGCCACCAGCAGAATTTTAACGGACAGGGGCCGGGTCTATGGCTACACCTTC. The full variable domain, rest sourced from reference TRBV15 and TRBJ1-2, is DAMVIQNPRYQVTQFGKPVTLSCSQTLNHNVMYWYQQKSSQAPKLLFHYYDKDFNNEADTPDNFQSRRPNTSFCFLDIRSPGLGDTAMYLCATSRILTDRGRVYGYTFGSGTRLTVV.

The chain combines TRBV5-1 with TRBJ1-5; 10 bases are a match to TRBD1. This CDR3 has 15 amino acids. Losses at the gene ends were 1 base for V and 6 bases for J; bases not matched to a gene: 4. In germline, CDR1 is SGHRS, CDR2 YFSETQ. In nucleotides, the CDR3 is TGCGCCAGCAGCTTGACGACAGGGGGCAGTCAGCCCCAGCATTTT. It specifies CASSLTTGGSQPQHF. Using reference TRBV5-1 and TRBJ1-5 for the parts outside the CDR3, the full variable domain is KAGVTQTPRYLIKTRGQQVTLSCSPISGHRSVSWYQQTPGQGLQFLFEYFSETQRNKGNFPGRFSGRQFSNSRSEMNVSTLELGDSALYLCASSLTTGGSQPQHFGDGTRLSIL.

The CDR3 DNA sequence: TGTGCCAGCAGCTTTAGTGGTAGCGGGGGCCGCAAAAACATTCAGTACTTC. It is translated as CASSFSGSGGRKNIQYF. The chain employs TRBV11-3 and TRBJ2-4, with 9 positions matching TRBD2. Germline values: CDR1 SGHNT, CDR2 YENEEA. The CDR3 consists of 17 residues. V dropped 3 bases and J dropped 3; count of bases not matched to a gene: 9.

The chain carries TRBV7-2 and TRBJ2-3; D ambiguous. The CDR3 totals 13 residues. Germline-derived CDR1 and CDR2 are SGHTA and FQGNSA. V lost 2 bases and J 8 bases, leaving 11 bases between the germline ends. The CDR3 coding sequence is TGTGCCAGCAGCTTAACCCCCCAGGTTACGCAGTATTTT. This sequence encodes CASSLTPQVTQYF.

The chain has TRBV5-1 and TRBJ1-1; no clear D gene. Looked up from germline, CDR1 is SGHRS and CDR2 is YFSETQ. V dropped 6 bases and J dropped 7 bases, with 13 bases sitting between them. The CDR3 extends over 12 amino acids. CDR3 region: CASTSEYREAFF. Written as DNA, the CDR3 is TGCGCCAGCACGTCAGAATACCGTGAAGCTTTCTTT.

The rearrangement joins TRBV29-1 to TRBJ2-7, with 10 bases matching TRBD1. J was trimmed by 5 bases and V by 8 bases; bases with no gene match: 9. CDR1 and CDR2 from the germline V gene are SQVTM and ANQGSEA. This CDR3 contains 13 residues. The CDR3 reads CSLKRDRGNEQYV. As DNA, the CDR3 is TGCAGCTTAAAACGGGACAGGGGTAACGAGCAGTACGTC.

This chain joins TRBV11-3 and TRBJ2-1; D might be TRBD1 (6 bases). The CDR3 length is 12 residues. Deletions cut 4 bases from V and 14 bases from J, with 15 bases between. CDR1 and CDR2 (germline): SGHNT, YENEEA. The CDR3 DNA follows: TGTGCCAGCAGCTACGCCTTACAGGGAGAGTTCTTC. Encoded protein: CASSYALQGEFF.